A single sample is the source of the 32 T cell receptor beta chains below, sequenced in a study of PD-1 and CTLA-4 blockade in melanoma. The data were produced by immunoSEQ multiplex PCR, yet TCRdb's version contains in-frame clones alone and is incomplete. Of under 13,000 clones in the sample, approximately 85% were seen once. The sequencing used CD8+ T cells from peripheral blood, collected from a patient given anti-PD-1 treatment. The source is a human donor with melanoma.

V is TRBV25-1 and J is TRBJ2-3; 9 bases line up with TRBD1. V shed 5 bases and J 6 bases; nucleotides not matched to a gene: 12. CDR1 is MGHDK, CDR2 SYGVNS, per germline. The CDR3 consists of 16 residues. CDR3 in DNA: TGTGCCAGCAGTATAGCCGGGACAGGGATTGACGATACGCAGTATTTT. Translation gives CASSIAGTGIDDTQYF.

This clone was observed a single time. The V gene is TRBV11-2, the J gene TRBJ2-7, with 8 positions matching TRBD1. The CDR3 runs 14 residues. V was pared by 5 bases and J by 1 base, with 4 bases of the junction left unmatched. The V gene's germline CDR1 is SGHAT and CDR2 FQNNGV. CDR3 DNA: TGTGCCAGCAGCCCCGACAGGGGTTCCTACGAGCAGTACTTC. Protein sequence: CASSPDRGSYEQYF.

The V gene is TRBV28, the J gene TRBJ1-1, with 7 bases identical to TRBD1. The trim removed 7 bases at V and 11 bases at J, leaving 22 bases unmatched. The CDR3 is made up of 16 amino acids. In germline, CDR1 is MDHEN, CDR2 SYDVKM. The CDR3 here is CASTKTVTGESARAFF. The CDR3, as DNA: TGTGCCAGCACCAAGACCGTCACAGGGGAGAGTGCCCGGGCTTTCTTT. The entire variable domain, with the rest obtained from reference TRBV28 and TRBJ1-1, is as follows: DVKVTQSSRYLVKRTGEKVFLECVQDMDHENMFWYRQDPGLGLRLIYFSYDVKMKEKGDIPEGYSVSREKKERFSLILESASTNQTSMYLCASTKTVTGESARAFFGQGTRLTVV.

The chain uses TRBV20-1 and TRBJ1-2; TRBD1 agrees at 7 bases. V dropped 6 bases and J dropped 7; count of bases not matched to a gene: 5. Germline CDR1 and CDR2: DFQATT and SNEGSKA (reference sequence). The CDR3 sequence is 11 residues long. Written as DNA, the CDR3 is TGCAGTGCCGAGGGGGCTGGTGGCTACACCTTC. Translated: CSAEGAGGYTF.

This rearrangement joins TRBV7-9 to TRBJ2-7, with 9 bases aligning to TRBD1. The length of the CDR3 is 17 residues. Germline V gene lookup returns CDR1 SEHNR and CDR2 FQNEAQ (reference sequence). Unmatched junction bases numbered 7, after V lost 1 base and J lost 0 bases. The CDR3 nucleotides read TGTGCCAGCAGCTTAGGGACAGGGGAAAAATCCTCCTACGAGCAGTACTTC. It yields the protein CASSLGTGEKSSYEQYF.

The gene calls are TRBV5-1 and TRBJ2-3, with 9 bases aligning to TRBD1. Germline V lookup: CDR1 SGHRS, CDR2 YFSETQ. The CDR3 consists of 16 residues. The V segment lost 3 bases and the J segment 2 bases; nucleotides outside the gene matches: 7. The DNA for the CDR3 is TGCGCCAGCAGCTCCGGGACAGGGAGTATCACAGATACGCAGTATTTT. As protein: CASSSGTGSITDTQYF.

This clone has a handful of counts. The chain is built from TRBV30 and TRBJ1-2; 7 bases fit TRBD1. Losses at the gene ends were 8 bases for V and 0 bases for J; bases not matched to a gene: 9. The CDR3 sequence is 14 residues long. Germline-derived CDR1 and CDR2 are GTSNPN and SVGIG (reference sequence). The CDR3 bases are TGTGCCCGGGACAGCCCCAAAACTAACTATGGCTACACCTTC. Its protein is CARDSPKTNYGYTF.

V and J are TRBV3-1 (or the pseudogene TRBV3-2) and TRBJ1-2, with D unclear. From germline, CDR1 is LGHDT and CDR2 YNNKEL (reference sequence). V dropped 4 bases and J dropped 4 bases, with 22 bases sitting between them. The CDR3 spans 17 residues. The CDR3: CASSPRGGIGLRYGYTF. CDR3 bases: TGTGCCAGCAGCCCGCGAGGAGGGATAGGCCTTCGCTATGGCTACACCTTC.

The chain has TRBV7-9 and TRBJ1-2; 10 bases fit TRBD1. Germline V gene lookup returns CDR1 SEHNR and CDR2 FQNEAQ (reference sequence). The CDR3 is 19 amino acids. Germline trimming cut 3 bases from V and 5 bases from J; bases unmatched to any gene: 18. CDR3 region: CASSFAKDGTGAGKYGYTF. CDR3 bases: TGTGCCAGCAGCTTCGCGAAAGATGGGACAGGGGCCGGAAAATATGGCTACACCTTC.

By its share, this clone is medium-sized (0.01 to 0.1%). This chain connects TRBV6-5 to TRBJ1-1; possibly TRBD1 for D (6 bases). Trimming shortened V by 5 bases and J by 4 bases, and 11 bases separated the two germline ends. Germline lookup yields CDR1 MNHEY and CDR2 SVGAGI. This CDR3 is 13 amino acids long. CDR3 sequence (DNA): TGTGCCAGCAGTCGAACAGGGTTCACTGAAGCTTTCTTT. It specifies CASSRTGFTEAFF.

This chain links TRBV7-9 with TRBJ2-5; D possibly uses TRBD1 or TRBD2 (5 bases each). Germline CDR1 and CDR2: SEHNR and FQNEAQ (reference sequence). The CDR3 is 14 residues long. The germline V and J ends were trimmed by 7 bases and 5 bases, with 17 bases remaining between them. CDR3 protein: CASTIPGARETQYF. DNA for the CDR3: TGTGCCAGCACCATACCCGGGGCTCGGGAGACCCAGTACTTC. Drawing the rest from reference TRBV7-9 and TRBJ2-5, the complete variable domain is DTGVSQNPRHKITKRGQNVTFRCDPISEHNRLYWYRQTLGQGPEFLTYFQNEAQLEKSRLLSDRFSAERPKGSFSTLEIQRTEQGDSAMYLCASTIPGARETQYFGPGTRLLVL.

The CDR3 here is CASNAGPAHEQFF. CDR3 DNA: TGCGCCAGCAATGCCGGGCCGGCCCATGAGCAGTTCTTC. V usage is TRBV10-1 and J usage is TRBJ2-1; D is unresolved. This CDR3 has 13 amino acids. Trimming removed 7 bases at V and 8 bases at J, with 15 bases between. The germline V gene has CDR1 WNHNN and CDR2 SYGVQD (reference sequence).

The chain recombines TRBV29-1 with TRBJ2-5; 7 bases agree with TRBD1. The CDR3 is made up of 13 amino acids. J lost 1 base, V lost 5 bases, and 4 bases had no gene match. Germline assignment: CDR1 SQVTM and CDR2 ANQGSEA. This chain's CDR3 is CSVTTGIQETQYF. The DNA for the CDR3 is TGCAGCGTTACGACAGGGATCCAAGAGACCCAGTACTTC.

This chain links TRBV28 with TRBJ2-3, with 9 bases identical to TRBD1. This CDR3 is 16 amino acids long. J was trimmed by 3 bases and V by 5 bases; bases with no gene match: 9. Per the germline V gene, CDR1 is MDHEN and CDR2 is SYDVKM. In nucleotides, the CDR3 is TGTGCCAGCAGTCCACCCGGGACAGGGTTGACAGATACGCAGTATTTT. Its translation is CASSPPGTGLTDTQYF.

The chain is built from TRBV27 and TRBJ2-7, with D maybe TRBD2 (6 bases). CDR1 and CDR2 (germline): MNHEY, SMNVEV (reference sequence). The germline V and J ends were trimmed by 10 bases and 2 bases, with 15 bases remaining between them. The CDR3 has 13 amino acids. CDR3 sequence: CATRGGLTYEQYF. In DNA form, the CDR3 reads TGTGCCACCAGAGGAGGGCTTACCTACGAGCAGTACTTC.

The rearrangement uses TRBV7-8 and TRBJ2-1, with TRBD2 identical over 10 bases. The CDR3 is made up of 16 amino acids. Trimming took 3 bases from V and 2 from J; bases not matched to a gene: 4. The germline gives CDR1 SGHVS, CDR2 FQNEAQ. This CDR3 is CASSFGTSDPYNEQFF. In nucleotides, the CDR3 is TGTGCCAGCAGCTTTGGGACTAGCGACCCCTACAATGAGCAGTTCTTC.

The V and J genes are TRBV30 and TRBJ2-1; no reliable D call. The ends were cut back, 1 base at V and 9 bases at J, with 13 bases in the middle. Germline V lookup: CDR1 GTSNPN, CDR2 SVGIG (reference sequence). This CDR3 comprises 13 residues. The CDR3 nucleotides are TGTGCCTGGAGTGAGGCCGTCCCGGGTGAGCAGTTCTTC. This sequence encodes CAWSEAVPGEQFF.

The V call is TRBV27, the J call TRBJ1-1, with 8 bases that match TRBD1. The germline gives CDR1 MNHEY, CDR2 SMNVEV (reference sequence). This CDR3 is built from 16 residues. Losses at the gene ends were 3 bases for V and 0 bases for J; bases not matched to a gene: 6. The CDR3: CASSLSGQGLNTEAFF. The CDR3 DNA sequence: TGTGCCAGCAGTTTGTCAGGACAGGGACTGAACACTGAAGCTTTCTTT.

CDR3 coding DNA: TGCGCCAGCAGTAGGACAGGGGGCAACGAAAAACTGTTTTTT. This codes for CASSRTGGNEKLFF. The gene calls are TRBV4-1 and TRBJ1-4; 11 nucleotides agree with TRBD1. This CDR3 spans 14 amino acids. With 6 bases clipped from V and 8 bases from J, the junction kept 5 bases outside the gene matches. Germline CDR1 MGHRA, CDR2 YSYEKL.

This clone has more than one count but fewer than ten. This chain joins TRBV24-1 and TRBJ2-3; TRBD2 aligns across 9 bases. After removal of 4 bases from V and 4 bases from J, the junction contained 8 bases not matched to a gene. The CDR3 totals 16 residues. Germline loops: CDR1 KGHDR, CDR2 SFDVKD. The CDR3 reads CATSEGRAGGADTQYF. The CDR3 DNA follows: TGTGCCACCAGTGAGGGGCGAGCGGGGGGAGCAGATACGCAGTATTTT.

The chain combines TRBV7-9 with TRBJ2-6; D not resolved. This CDR3 has 16 residues. From germline, CDR1 is SEHNR and CDR2 FQNEAQ (reference sequence). The V and J ends lost 5 bases and 3 bases respectively, with 14 bases between them. The CDR3 sequence is CASSPETFGGANVLTF. DNA for the CDR3: TGTGCCAGCAGCCCCGAGACGTTCGGTGGGGCCAACGTCCTGACTTTC.

The rearrangement joins TRBV6-5 to TRBJ2-1, with D possibly matching TRBD1 (6 bases). Germline V gene lookup returns CDR1 MNHEY and CDR2 SVGAGI. Trimming took 8 bases from V and 0 from J, leaving 14 bases between them. The CDR3 extends over 15 amino acids. The CDR3 spells CASGSGTSSYNEQFF. The CDR3 DNA follows: TGTGCCAGCGGTTCAGGGACAAGCTCCTACAATGAGCAGTTCTTC.

This chain joins TRBV6-5 and TRBJ1-1; TRBD1 is a possible D gene (5 bases). CDR1 and CDR2 from the germline V gene are MNHEY and SVGAGI. This CDR3 has 11 residues. Trimming removed 2 bases at V and 7 bases at J, with 5 bases between. CDR3: CASSYGGEAFF. The CDR3 DNA follows: TGTGCCAGCAGTTACGGGGGTGAAGCTTTCTTT.

The J gene is TRBJ2-2, the V gene TRBV27; unclear D gene. CDR3 length: 14 amino acids. V was trimmed by 5 bases and J by 3 bases, leaving 10 bases between them. From germline, CDR1 is MNHEY and CDR2 SMNVEV (reference sequence). CDR3 coding DNA: TGTGCCAGCAGTCTGGCCCCGGACACCGGGGAGCTGTTTTTT. Its translation: CASSLAPDTGELFF.

This clone appeared once. The chain has TRBV6-5 and TRBJ2-5; no clear D gene. The CDR3 has 15 amino acids. Germline lookup yields CDR1 MNHEY and CDR2 SVGAGI. V was shortened by 5 bases and J by 5 bases, with 18 bases between the two germline ends. CDR3 region: CASSRRGSLGETQYF. CDR3 coding DNA: TGTGCCAGCAGTCGCCGTGGATCCCTTGGGGAGACCCAGTACTTC.

V gene TRBV7-8 combines with J gene TRBJ2-7; D ambiguous. This CDR3 has 17 residues. Per germline, CDR1 SGHVS and CDR2 FQNEAQ. The ends were cut back, 1 base at V and 1 base at J, with 17 bases in the middle. The CDR3 reads CASSLVAQMTLSYEQYF. DNA for the CDR3: TGTGCCAGCAGCTTAGTTGCACAGATGACTTTATCCTACGAGCAGTACTTC.

The chain combines TRBV30 with TRBJ1-1; D remains unclear. Germline-derived CDR1 and CDR2 are GTSNPN and SVGIG (reference sequence). There are 11 residues in the CDR3. Trimming shortened V by 6 bases and J by 1 base, and 6 bases separated the two germline ends. CDR3: CACRQNTEAFF. CDR3 DNA sequence: TGTGCCTGTCGACAGAACACTGAAGCTTTCTTT. Using reference TRBV30 and TRBJ1-1 for the parts outside the CDR3, the full variable domain is SQTIHQWPATLVQPVGSPLSLECTVEGTSNPNLYWYRQAAGRGLQLLFYSVGIGQISSEVPQNLSASRPQDRQFILSSKKLLLSDSGFYLCACRQNTEAFFGQGTRLTVV.

This chain joins TRBV12-3 or TRBV12-4 and TRBJ2-7; D is unresolved. The CDR3 contains 12 residues. The V end was cut by 5 bases, the J end by 6 bases, with 11 bases between. CDR3 in amino acids: CASSPGPFEQYF. The CDR3 DNA is TGTGCCAGCAGTCCTGGACCCTTCGAGCAGTACTTC.

The chain combines TRBV7-9 with TRBJ2-5, with D uncertain. The CDR3 runs 13 residues. Germline V CDR1 and CDR2: SEHNR, FQNEAQ (reference sequence). Trimming took 7 bases from V and 5 from J, leaving 14 bases between them. The CDR3 here is CASTDISVETQYF. The DNA for the CDR3 is TGTGCCAGCACCGACATATCCGTTGAGACCCAGTACTTC.

The chain uses TRBV6-2 or TRBV6-3 and TRBJ1-4, with D perhaps TRBD1 (6 bases). Per the germline V gene, CDR1 is MNHEY and CDR2 is SVGEGT. V was clipped by 4 bases and J by 0 bases, with 15 bases between them. The CDR3 runs to 17 residues. As DNA, the CDR3 is TGTGCCAGCAGTTCGCCCATAAGGACAGCAACTAATGAAAAACTGTTTTTT. Its protein is CASSSPIRTATNEKLFF.

The chain carries TRBV27 and TRBJ2-7; D unclear. Germline assignment: CDR1 MNHEY and CDR2 SMNVEV (reference sequence). Trimming took off 3 bases at V and 7 bases at J, with 16 bases between the two ends. The CDR3 runs to 14 residues. In DNA, the CDR3 is TGTGCCAGCAGTTTCTTTTTAGGTTCTGGGGAGCAGTACTTC. This codes for CASSFFLGSGEQYF.

This clone has more than one count but fewer than ten. The DNA for the CDR3 is TGTGCCAGCAGCCCAAGTGGAGGGAACACCGGGGAGCTGTTTTTT. This translates into CASSPSGGNTGELFF. V is TRBV9 and J is TRBJ2-2; D is perhaps TRBD2 (5 bases). Germline lookup yields CDR1 SGDLS and CDR2 YYNGEE. V shed 4 bases and J shed 1 base, with 11 bases lying between them. The CDR3 sequence is 15 residues long.